This T cell receptor beta chain is from a study of neoadjuvant anti-PD-1 for oral cavity cancer. This clone was found once. The CDR3 is 14 amino acids. Germline CDR1 is SGHRS and CDR2 is YFSETQ. V lost 0 bases to trimming and J lost 8 bases; unmatched junction nucleotides: 7. Libraries were prepared by immunoSEQ multiplex PCR; TCRdb keeps only in-frame clonotypes and omits some of them. The sample has about 14,000 clones; around 75% are singletons. The specimen comprised PBMCs, sampled before nivolumab (anti-PD-1) treatment. The source is a person aged 35 to 85 with oral cavity squamous cell carcinoma. J is TRBJ1-2 and V is TRBV5-1; 7 bases are shared with TRBD1. The CDR3 reads CASSLGGGFGGYTF. In DNA form, the CDR3 reads TGCGCCAGCAGCTTGGGAGGGGGCTTCGGAGGCTACACCTTC.